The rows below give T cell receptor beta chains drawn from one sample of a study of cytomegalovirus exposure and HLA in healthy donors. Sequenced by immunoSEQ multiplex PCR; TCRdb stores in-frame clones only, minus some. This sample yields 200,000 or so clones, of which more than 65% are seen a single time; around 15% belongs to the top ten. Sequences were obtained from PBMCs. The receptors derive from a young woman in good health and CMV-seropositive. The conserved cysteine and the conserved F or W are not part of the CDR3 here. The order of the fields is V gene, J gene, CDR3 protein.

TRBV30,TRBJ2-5,ALKTGWETQY
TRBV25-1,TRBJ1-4,ASSGYSFEKLF
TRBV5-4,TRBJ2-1,ASSWGGERNEQF
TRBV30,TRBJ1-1,VSRGSTEAF
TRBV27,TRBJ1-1,ASSSTGLNTEAF
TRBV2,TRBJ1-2,ASMRSSTSYGYT
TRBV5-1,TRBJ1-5,ASSLLGHSNQPQH
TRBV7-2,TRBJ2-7,ASSFQTLSPGEQY
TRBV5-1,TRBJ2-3,ASSSGLAVITDTQY
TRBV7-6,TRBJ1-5,ASSLTQDSYHQPQH
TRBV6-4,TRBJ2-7,ASSVVLRGEQY
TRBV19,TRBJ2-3,ASNGEEWGTQY
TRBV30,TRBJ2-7,AWSNFAVYEQY
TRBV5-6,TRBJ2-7,ASSLLEPYEQY
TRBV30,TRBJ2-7,AWSPPGGSFDEQY
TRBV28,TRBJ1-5,ASSSRQVLQPQH
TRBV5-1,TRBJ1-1,ASSDGQGDTEAF
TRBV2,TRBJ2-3,ASRRGLGQSDTQY
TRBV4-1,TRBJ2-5,ASSHPISREGSETQY
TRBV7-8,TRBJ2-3,ASSLGYSGRDTQY
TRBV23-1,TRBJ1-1,ASSQSGGRAEAF
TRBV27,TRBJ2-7,ASSLDGSGRVQHEQY
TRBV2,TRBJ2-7,ASSPSYEQY
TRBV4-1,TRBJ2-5,ASSQEGRGETQY
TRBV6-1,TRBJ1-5,ASSEGRGRQPQH
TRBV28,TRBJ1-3,ASSLGQYGNTIY
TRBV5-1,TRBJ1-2,ASSPDRSTVNYGYT